The clone carrying this TCR beta chain was counted a single time. Time point specified: blood from clinic visit 5 months post-surgery; TSC patient then seizure free. This entry is derived from a study of brain T cells in children with intractable seizures. This CDR3 region has 15 residues. V was cut by 0 bases and J by 1 base, with 9 bases left in between. Looked up from germline, CDR1 is GTSNPN and CDR2 is SVGIG (reference sequence). TCRdb's copy holds only in-frame clones and misses some; the assay was immunoSEQ multiplex PCR. The table shows about 320,000 clones, with over 90% occurring only once. The gene calls are TRBV30 and TRBJ2-2; possibly TRBD2 for D (6 bases). The sequence derives from a boy under two years old with tuberous sclerosis and intractable seizures. The specimen comprised peripheral blood, sampled about 5 months after surgery. The CDR3 here is CAWSVTGVNTGELFF. The CDR3 nucleotides are TGTGCCTGGAGTGTAACGGGAGTGAACACCGGGGAGCTGTTTTTT.